One sample yielded the 31 T cell receptor beta chains listed below, sequenced in a study of blood T cell repertoires in COVID-19. The method was immunoSEQ multiplex PCR; TCRdb's version includes in-frame clones alone and lacks a portion of them. The sample lists 100,000 to 150,000 clones, 80% to 85% seen once, with 3.8% in the top ten. Material for sequencing was peripheral blood. These TCRs come from a woman aged 50 to 60 with acute or convalescent COVID-19.

J is TRBJ1-1 and V is TRBV4-1, with unresolved D. The V and J ends lost 1 base and 3 bases respectively, with 15 bases between them. The CDR3 extends over 16 amino acids. Per the germline V gene, CDR1 is MGHRA and CDR2 is YSYEKL. The CDR3 DNA is TGCGCCAGCAGCCAAGCCCTCGGTTTGGTCTACACTGAAGCTTTCTTT. Its translation is CASSQALGLVYTEAFF.

J is TRBJ2-3 and V is TRBV29-1; 14 bases align to TRBD2. From germline, CDR1 is SQVTM and CDR2 ANQGSEA. This CDR3 is built from 15 residues. The junction had 0 bases not matched to a gene; V was cut back by 3 bases and J by 1 base. The CDR3 region is CSVEGLAGGTDTQYF. CDR3 in DNA: TGCAGCGTTGAGGGACTAGCGGGGGGCACAGATACGCAGTATTTT.

The chain employs TRBV5-1 and TRBJ2-3, with 11 bases that match TRBD2. The CDR3 totals 15 residues. The V and J ends lost 4 bases and 3 bases, in that order; junction bases with no gene match: 4. Germline values: CDR1 SGHRS, CDR2 YFSETQ. In DNA form, the CDR3 reads TGCGCCAGCAGCAGGGGACTAGCGGATACAGATACGCAGTATTTT. Protein product: CASSRGLADTDTQYF.

The chain is built from TRBV7-9 and TRBJ2-5; 8 positions match TRBD1. Germline values: CDR1 SEHNR, CDR2 FQNEAQ (reference sequence). The trim removed 5 bases at V and 2 bases at J, leaving 7 bases unmatched. CDR3 length equals 15 residues. The CDR3, as DNA: TGTGCCAGCAGCGAGACGGACAGGGCACAAGAGACCCAGTACTTC. It translates to CASSETDRAQETQYF.

This clone appeared a few times. V and J are TRBV12-5 and TRBJ2-1; 11 nucleotides line up with TRBD2. Trimming took 4 bases from V and 10 from J; bases not matched to a gene: 21. Germline CDR1 reads LGHNT; CDR2 reads FRNRAP. CDR3 length: 19 residues. The CDR3 loop is CASGSGLAEVNGFLKEQFF. In DNA, the CDR3 is TGTGCTAGTGGTTCGGGACTAGCGGAGGTTAACGGTTTTCTCAAGGAGCAGTTCTTC.

V gene TRBV24-1 combines with J gene TRBJ1-2; D gene ambiguous. The CDR3 is 16 amino acids. Trimming cost V 2 bases and J 4 bases, with 16 bases left between them. Germline V CDR1 and CDR2: KGHDR, SFDVKD. The CDR3 region has the DNA TGTGCCACCAGTGATTGCTCACCTGTTAGAGGCTATGGCTACACCTTC. It is translated as CATSDCSPVRGYGYTF.

The chain combines TRBV6-5 with TRBJ1-1; D uncertain. V lost 10 bases, J lost 5 bases, and 8 bases lay in between. The CDR3 runs 10 residues. Germline lookup yields CDR1 MNHEY and CDR2 SVGAGI. The chain's CDR3 is CAILRTEAFF. The CDR3 region has the DNA TGTGCCATCTTGAGGACTGAAGCTTTCTTT.

V gene TRBV4-2 combines with J gene TRBJ2-3; D gene ambiguous. The V and J ends lost 4 bases and 0 bases respectively, with 8 bases between them. CDR1 is LGHNA, CDR2 YNFKEQ, per germline. This CDR3 contains 14 residues. The CDR3 sequence is CASSRDSSTDTQYF. CDR3 sequence (DNA): TGTGCCAGCAGCCGTGATAGCAGCACAGATACGCAGTATTTT.

This sequence joins TRBV15 and TRBJ1-5; D perhaps matches TRBD1 (6 bases). The ends were cut back, 2 bases at V and 5 bases at J, with 13 bases in the middle. Germline assignment: CDR1 LNHNV and CDR2 YYDKDF (reference sequence). The CDR3 runs 15 residues. The CDR3 DNA sequence: TGTGCCACCAGCAGACCCACAGGGCTCCATCAGCCCCAGCATTTT. Translating it yields CATSRPTGLHQPQHF.

The rearrangement links TRBV6-5 to TRBJ2-7; D is perhaps TRBD2 (5 bases). The CDR3 contains 11 residues. The germline V gene has CDR1 MNHEY and CDR2 SVGAGI. With 7 bases removed from V and 4 bases from J, the gap between germline ends came to 8 bases. The chain's CDR3 is CASMTGYEQYF. The CDR3 DNA is TGTGCCAGCATGACGGGATACGAGCAGTACTTC.

The chain couples TRBV5-1 to TRBJ2-7; 8 bases are a match to TRBD1. Per germline, CDR1 SGHRS and CDR2 YFSETQ. The J segment lost 0 bases and the V segment lost 3 bases, leaving 5 bases of the junction unmatched. This CDR3 contains 15 residues. This chain's CDR3 is CASSYGTGGSYEQYF. The CDR3 DNA sequence: TGCGCCAGCAGCTACGGAACAGGGGGCTCCTACGAGCAGTACTTC.

This clone has a handful of counts. The chain has TRBV7-9 and TRBJ1-1; 10 bases map to TRBD1. The J segment lost 3 bases and the V segment lost 5 bases, leaving 3 bases of the junction unmatched. The CDR3 length is 14 residues. The germline V gene encodes CDR1 SEHNR and CDR2 FQNEAQ (reference sequence). The CDR3 coding sequence is TGTGCCAGCAGCGTTGGACAGGGGGACACTGAAGCTTTCTTT. Residues: CASSVGQGDTEAFF.

This chain connects TRBV5-1 to TRBJ1-3; maybe TRBD1 (5 bases). The CDR3 consists of 14 residues. Looked up from germline, CDR1 is SGHRS and CDR2 is YFSETQ. Trimming pared 2 bases from V and 4 bases from J, leaving 10 bases between. For the CDR3, the DNA is TGCGCCAGCAGCTTAGGAGGGACCGGAAACACCATATATTTT. Its translation is CASSLGGTGNTIYF.

This chain connects TRBV5-4 to TRBJ2-3, with 7 bases that match TRBD2. Germline V gives CDR1 SGHNT, CDR2 YYREEE (reference sequence). V lost 4 bases and J lost 5; bases outside the gene matches: 10. This CDR3 region has 15 residues. The CDR3 DNA is TGTGCCAGCAGCCCAAGCGGGGAACGGGGAGATACGCAGTATTTT. It codes for CASSPSGERGDTQYF.

The chain joins TRBV5-5 to TRBJ1-2, with D perhaps matching TRBD1 (6 bases). The CDR3 sequence is 16 residues long. Between the trimmed V and J ends, which lost 1 base and 5 bases, there was a span of 18 bases. CDR1 and CDR2 (germline): SGHKS, YYEKEE (reference sequence). The CDR3: CASSLRNTGGGYGYTF. CDR3 sequence (DNA): TGTGCCAGCAGCTTGCGGAACACGGGGGGCGGTTATGGCTACACCTTC.

The chain recombines TRBV7-9 with TRBJ1-2; no clear D gene. Germline assignment: CDR1 SEHNR and CDR2 FQNEAQ (reference sequence). V lost 5 bases to trimming and J lost 6 bases, with 10 bases between them. This CDR3 contains 12 residues. CDR3 sequence: CASSPGLHGYTF. CDR3 coding DNA: TGTGCCAGCAGCCCAGGACTGCATGGCTACACCTTC. Combining the CDR3 with reference TRBV7-9 and TRBJ1-2 gives the whole variable domain DTGVSQNPRHKITKRGQNVTFRCDPISEHNRLYWYRQTLGQGPEFLTYFQNEAQLEKSRLLSDRFSAERPKGSFSTLEIQRTEQGDSAMYLCASSPGLHGYTFGSGTRLTVV.

The CDR3 protein is CASSPYSGSTDTQYF. The CDR3 DNA reads TGTGCCAGCAGCCCATATAGCGGAAGCACAGATACGCAGTATTTT. V gene TRBV7-8 combines with J gene TRBJ2-3, with D possibly TRBD2 on 6 matching bases. The V and J ends lost 5 bases and 0 bases respectively, with 12 bases between them. CDR3 length: 15 amino acids. CDR1 is SGHVS and CDR2 is FQNEAQ in the germline V gene.

The V gene is TRBV5-4, the J gene TRBJ2-3, with 10 nucleotides matching TRBD2. Unmatched junction bases numbered 7, after V lost 4 bases and J lost 5 bases. Germline V gives CDR1 SGHNT, CDR2 YYREEE (reference sequence). The CDR3 totals 15 residues. The CDR3 reads CASSIGLAVGDTQYF. As DNA, the CDR3 is TGTGCCAGCAGCATCGGACTAGCGGTAGGAGATACGCAGTATTTT.

The CDR3 protein is CASSQERGRGISNYGYTF. CDR3 nucleotide sequence: TGTGCCAGCAGCCAAGAAAGGGGACGGGGGATATCTAACTATGGCTACACCTTC. The J gene is TRBJ1-2, the V gene TRBV3-1 (or the pseudogene TRBV3-2); D possibly corresponds to TRBD1 (5 bases). Germline values: CDR1 LGHDT, CDR2 YNNKEL (reference sequence). V was trimmed by 0 bases and J by 0 bases, leaving 17 bases between them. This CDR3 has 18 residues.

This clone has just a few counts. The J gene is TRBJ2-3, the V gene TRBV7-9, with 7 bases fitting TRBD1. With 10 bases clipped from V and 2 bases from J, the junction kept 15 bases outside the gene matches. Germline CDR1 is SEHNR and CDR2 is FQNEAQ (reference sequence). The CDR3 runs 16 residues. DNA for the CDR3: TGTGCCACCCGGGGTACAATAGACAGGGACACAGATACGCAGTATTTT. Residues: CATRGTIDRDTDTQYF.

The chain couples TRBV15 to TRBJ1-1; 11 nucleotides align to TRBD1. This CDR3 is 17 amino acids long. Unmatched junction bases numbered 8, after V lost 4 bases and J lost 1 base. Germline CDR1 reads LNHNV; CDR2 reads YYDKDF (reference sequence). The CDR3 reads CATSTGQGARGNTEAFF. For the CDR3, the DNA is TGTGCCACCAGCACAGGACAGGGGGCGCGGGGGAACACTGAAGCTTTCTTT.

The chain joins TRBV3-1 (or the pseudogene TRBV3-2) to TRBJ2-1; 9 positions match TRBD2. The CDR3 has 17 amino acids. Germline trimming cut 1 base from V and 1 base from J; bases unmatched to any gene: 5. The V gene's germline CDR1 is LGHDT and CDR2 YNNKEL (reference sequence). CDR3 amino acids: CASSQGGLAESYNEQFF. DNA of the CDR3: TGTGCCAGCAGCCAAGGGGGACTAGCAGAATCCTACAATGAGCAGTTCTTC.

The J gene is TRBJ1-5, the V gene TRBV27; D may be TRBD1 (5 bases). Deletions cut 6 bases from V and 5 bases from J, with 11 bases between. CDR3 size: 13 residues. Germline CDR1 reads MNHEY; CDR2 reads SMNVEV (reference sequence). Written as DNA, the CDR3 is TGTGCCAGCAGCCCCAGGGACTATCAGCCCCAGCATTTT. It yields the protein CASSPRDYQPQHF.

Only a few counts were recorded for this clone. The chain is built from TRBV28 and TRBJ1-5, with 9 bases that match TRBD1. J lost 5 bases, V lost 10 bases, and 9 bases had no gene match. The CDR3 loop spans 14 amino acids. The V gene's germline CDR1 is MDHEN and CDR2 SYDVKM. CDR3 loop: CATHPGQGHQPQHF. The CDR3, as DNA: TGTGCCACCCATCCGGGACAGGGCCATCAGCCCCAGCATTTT.

The chain uses TRBV7-9 and TRBJ1-5; possible D gene TRBD1, 5 bases. Trimming pared 2 bases from V and 2 bases from J, leaving 10 bases between. CDR3 length: 15 amino acids. Germline V gene lookup returns CDR1 SEHNR and CDR2 FQNEAQ (reference sequence). CDR3 in DNA: TGTGCCAGCAGCTTAACAGGCAGTGGCAATCAGCCCCAGCATTTT. The encoded protein is CASSLTGSGNQPQHF.

The chain has TRBV5-1 and TRBJ2-3; 13 nucleotides match TRBD2. This CDR3 region has 17 residues. V trimming: 0 bases; J trimming: 3 bases; junction bases outside the gene matches: 4. Germline loops: CDR1 SGHRS, CDR2 YFSETQ. DNA of the CDR3: TGCGCCAGCAGCTTGGGACCACTAGCGGGGGGGACAGATACGCAGTATTTT. Encoded protein: CASSLGPLAGGTDTQYF. Full variable domain (rest looked up from reference TRBV5-1 and TRBJ2-3): KAGVTQTPRYLIKTRGQQVTLSCSPISGHRSVSWYQQTPGQGLQFLFEYFSETQRNKGNFPGRFSGRQFSNSRSEMNVSTLELGDSALYLCASSLGPLAGGTDTQYFGPGTRLTVL.

The J gene is TRBJ2-1, the V gene TRBV29-1; D might be TRBD1 (8 bases). V was trimmed by 4 bases and J by 7 bases, leaving 14 bases between them. The germline CDR1 and CDR2 sequences are SQVTM and ANQGSEA. The length of the CDR3 is 13 residues. Here the CDR3 DNA reads TGCAGCGTTGTCACACAGGGGGGGAATGAGCAGTTCTTC. Encoded protein: CSVVTQGGNEQFF.

The chain has TRBV3-1 (or the pseudogene TRBV3-2) and TRBJ2-1, with 15 bases identical to TRBD2. J lost 7 bases, V lost 4 bases, and 2 bases had no gene match. Looked up from germline, CDR1 is LGHDT and CDR2 is YNNKEL (reference sequence). The CDR3 contains 15 residues. CDR3 sequence reads: CASSLGTSGRNEQFF. DNA for the CDR3: TGTGCCAGCAGCCTAGGGACTAGCGGGAGGAATGAGCAGTTCTTC.

The rearrangement joins TRBV11-3 to TRBJ1-1; D is unclear. Germline CDR1 SGHNT, CDR2 YENEEA. The CDR3 contains 13 residues. The V end lost 5 bases, the J end lost 1 base, and 8 bases lay between the germline ends. In DNA, the CDR3 is TGTGCCAGCAGCATAAACAGGAACACTGAAGCTTTCTTT. It yields the protein CASSINRNTEAFF.

The chain links TRBV3-1 (or the pseudogene TRBV3-2) to TRBJ2-1; 12 bases fit TRBD2. Germline CDR1 LGHDT, CDR2 YNNKEL (reference sequence). After removal of 3 bases from V and 6 bases from J, the junction contained 9 bases not matched to a gene. The CDR3 is 17 residues long. CDR3 loop: CASSHSASGRGFNEQFF. For the CDR3, the DNA is TGTGCCAGCAGCCATTCAGCTAGCGGGAGGGGCTTCAATGAGCAGTTCTTC.

This clone has a handful of counts. The rearrangement joins TRBV5-1 to TRBJ1-1; D gene uncertain. Between the trimmed V and J ends, which lost 4 bases and 4 bases, there was a span of 20 bases. The CDR3 has 16 residues. Looked up from germline, CDR1 is SGHRS and CDR2 is YFSETQ. The CDR3 sequence is CASSPRGQILSTEAFF. In DNA, the CDR3 is TGCGCCAGCAGCCCTCGCGGGCAGATATTAAGCACTGAAGCTTTCTTT.